This T cell receptor (beta chain) was observed in a study of CD8+ T cells in alopecia areata. This clone has only a few counts. The authors extracted RNA and reverse transcribed it into cDNA as the sequencing template. TCRdb's table, derived via immunoSEQ multiplex PCR, lists solely in-frame clones and lacks some. This sample has 140,000 to 150,000 clones; about 51% occur once, and the top ten carry over 0.85%. The CDR3 runs 13 residues. Germline values: CDR1 SGHDN, CDR2 FVKESK. V was pared by 1 base and J by 9 bases, with 10 bases between. The clonotype originates from a human donor with alopecia areata. The chain uses TRBV14 and TRBJ1-3; no clear D gene. Sample: CD4+ T cells sorted from blood, taken at week 0. The CDR3 loop is CASSQGGHSTIYF. The CDR3 nucleotides read TGTGCCAGCAGCCAAGGGGGTCACAGCACCATATATTTT.